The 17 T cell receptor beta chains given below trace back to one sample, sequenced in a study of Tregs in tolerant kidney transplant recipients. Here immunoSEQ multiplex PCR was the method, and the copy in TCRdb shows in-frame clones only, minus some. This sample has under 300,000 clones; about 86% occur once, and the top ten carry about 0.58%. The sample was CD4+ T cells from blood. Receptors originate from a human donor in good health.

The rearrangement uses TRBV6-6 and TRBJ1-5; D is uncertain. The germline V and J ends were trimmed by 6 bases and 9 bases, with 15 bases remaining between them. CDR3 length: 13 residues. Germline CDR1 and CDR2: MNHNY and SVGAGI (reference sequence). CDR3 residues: CASSPHSQGPQHF. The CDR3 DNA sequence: TGTGCCAGCAGCCCACATTCCCAAGGGCCCCAGCATTTT.

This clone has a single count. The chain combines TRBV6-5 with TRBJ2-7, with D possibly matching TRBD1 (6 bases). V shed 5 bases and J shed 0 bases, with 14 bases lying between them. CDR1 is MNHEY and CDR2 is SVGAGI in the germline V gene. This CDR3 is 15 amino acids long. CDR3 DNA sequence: TGTGCCAGCAGTACCGGGACAACCGCCTCCTACGAGCAGTACTTC. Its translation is CASSTGTTASYEQYF.

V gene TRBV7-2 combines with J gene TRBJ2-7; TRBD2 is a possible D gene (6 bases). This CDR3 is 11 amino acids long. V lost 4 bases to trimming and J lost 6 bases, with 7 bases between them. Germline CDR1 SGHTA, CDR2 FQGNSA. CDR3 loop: CASSYGGEQYF. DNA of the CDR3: TGTGCCAGCAGCTACGGGGGCGAGCAGTACTTC.

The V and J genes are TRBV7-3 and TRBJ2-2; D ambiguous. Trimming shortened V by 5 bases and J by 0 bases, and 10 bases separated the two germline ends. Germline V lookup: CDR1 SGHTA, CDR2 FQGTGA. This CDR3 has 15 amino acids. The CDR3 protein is CASSPTDANTGELFF. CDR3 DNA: TGTGCCAGCAGCCCGACGGACGCGAACACCGGGGAGCTGTTTTTT.

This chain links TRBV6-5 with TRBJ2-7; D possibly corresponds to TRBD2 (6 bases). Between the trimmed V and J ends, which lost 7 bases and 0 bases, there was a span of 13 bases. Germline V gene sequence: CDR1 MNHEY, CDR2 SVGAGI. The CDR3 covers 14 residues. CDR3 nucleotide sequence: TGTGCCAGCAAACGTTCGCGGGACTCCTACGAGCAGTACTTC. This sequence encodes CASKRSRDSYEQYF.

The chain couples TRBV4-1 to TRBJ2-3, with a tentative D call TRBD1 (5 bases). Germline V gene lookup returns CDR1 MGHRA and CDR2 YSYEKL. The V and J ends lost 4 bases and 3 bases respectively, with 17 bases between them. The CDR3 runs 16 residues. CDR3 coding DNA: TGCGCCAGCAGCCTTTCGGCAGGGTCAACTACAGATACGCAGTATTTT. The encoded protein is CASSLSAGSTTDTQYF.

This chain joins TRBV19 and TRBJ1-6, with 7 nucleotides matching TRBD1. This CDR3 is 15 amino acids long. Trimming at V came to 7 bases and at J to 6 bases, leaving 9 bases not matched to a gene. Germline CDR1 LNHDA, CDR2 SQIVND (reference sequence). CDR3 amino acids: CASNADRKLNSPLHF. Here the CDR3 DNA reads TGTGCCAGTAATGCGGACAGGAAACTTAATTCACCCCTCCACTTT.

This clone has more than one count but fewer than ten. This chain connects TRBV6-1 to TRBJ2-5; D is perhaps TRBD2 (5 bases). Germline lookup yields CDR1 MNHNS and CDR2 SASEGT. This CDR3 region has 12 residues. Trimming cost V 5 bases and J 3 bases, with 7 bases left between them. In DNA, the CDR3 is TGTGCCAGCAGTCGAGCGGAAGAGACCCAGTACTTC. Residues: CASSRAEETQYF.

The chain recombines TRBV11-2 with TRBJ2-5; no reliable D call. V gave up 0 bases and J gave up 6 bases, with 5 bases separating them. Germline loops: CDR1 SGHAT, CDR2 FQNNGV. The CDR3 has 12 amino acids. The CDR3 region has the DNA TGTGCCAGCAGCTTAGATAGCCAGACCCAGTACTTC. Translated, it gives CASSLDSQTQYF.

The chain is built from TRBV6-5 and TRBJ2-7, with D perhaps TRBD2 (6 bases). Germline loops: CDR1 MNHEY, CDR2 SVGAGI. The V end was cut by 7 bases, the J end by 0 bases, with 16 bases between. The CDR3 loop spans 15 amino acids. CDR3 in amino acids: CASILGGLSSYEQYF. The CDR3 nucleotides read TGTGCCAGCATTCTCGGGGGTCTTAGCTCCTACGAGCAGTACTTC.

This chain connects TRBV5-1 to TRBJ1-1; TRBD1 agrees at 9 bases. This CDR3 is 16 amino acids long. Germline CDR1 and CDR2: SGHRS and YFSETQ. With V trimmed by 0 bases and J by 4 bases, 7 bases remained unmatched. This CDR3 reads CASSLDPQGATTEAFF. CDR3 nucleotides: TGCGCCAGCAGCTTGGACCCACAGGGGGCAACCACTGAAGCTTTCTTT. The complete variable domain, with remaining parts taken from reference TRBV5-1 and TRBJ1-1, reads KAGVTQTPRYLIKTRGQQVTLSCSPISGHRSVSWYQQTPGQGLQFLFEYFSETQRNKGNFPGRFSGRQFSNSRSEMNVSTLELGDSALYLCASSLDPQGATTEAFFGQGTRLTVV.

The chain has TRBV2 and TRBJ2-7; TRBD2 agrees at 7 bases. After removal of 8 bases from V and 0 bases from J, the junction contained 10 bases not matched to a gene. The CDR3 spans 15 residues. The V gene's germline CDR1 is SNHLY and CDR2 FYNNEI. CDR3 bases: TGTGCCAGCGACCGGGCCCCGGGGGGCTCCTACGAGCAGTACTTC. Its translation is CASDRAPGGSYEQYF.

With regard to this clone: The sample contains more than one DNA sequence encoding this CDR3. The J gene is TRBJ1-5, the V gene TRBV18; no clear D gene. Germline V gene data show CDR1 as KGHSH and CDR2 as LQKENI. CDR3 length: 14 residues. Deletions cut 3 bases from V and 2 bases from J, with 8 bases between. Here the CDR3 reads CASSPTRGNQPQHF. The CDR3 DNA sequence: TGTGCCAGCTCACCGACCCGGGGCAATCAGCCCCAGCATTTT.

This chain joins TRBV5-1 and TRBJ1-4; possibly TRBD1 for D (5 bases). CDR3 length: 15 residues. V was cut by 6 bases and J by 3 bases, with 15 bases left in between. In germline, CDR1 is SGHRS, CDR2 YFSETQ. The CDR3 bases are TGCGCCAGCACAACTTCCGGGACGTCTAATGAAAAACTGTTTTTT. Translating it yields CASTTSGTSNEKLFF.

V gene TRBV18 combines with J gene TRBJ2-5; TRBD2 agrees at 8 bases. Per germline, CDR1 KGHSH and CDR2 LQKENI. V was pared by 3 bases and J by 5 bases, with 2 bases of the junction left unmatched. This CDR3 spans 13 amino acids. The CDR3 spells CASSPASGETQYF. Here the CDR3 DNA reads TGTGCCAGCTCACCCGCTAGCGGGGAGACCCAGTACTTC.

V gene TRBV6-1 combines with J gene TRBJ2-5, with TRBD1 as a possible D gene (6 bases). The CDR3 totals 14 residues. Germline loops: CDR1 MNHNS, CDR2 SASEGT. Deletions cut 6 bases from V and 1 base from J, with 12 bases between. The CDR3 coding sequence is TGTGCCAGCAGCCGGGGACAAAGCCAAGAGACCCAGTACTTC. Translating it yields CASSRGQSQETQYF.

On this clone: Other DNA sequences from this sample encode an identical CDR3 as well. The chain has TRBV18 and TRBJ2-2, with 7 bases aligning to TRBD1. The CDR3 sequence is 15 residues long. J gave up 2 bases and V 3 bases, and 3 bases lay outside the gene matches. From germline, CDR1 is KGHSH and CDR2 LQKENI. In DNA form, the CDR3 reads TGTGCCAGCTCACCGGACAGGACTAACACCGGGGAGCTGTTTTTT. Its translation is CASSPDRTNTGELFF. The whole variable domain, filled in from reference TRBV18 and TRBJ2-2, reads NAGVMQNPRHLVRRRGQEARLRCSPMKGHSHVYWYRQLPEEGLKFMVYLQKENIIDESGMPKERFSAEFPKEGPSILRIQQVVRGDSAAYFCASSPDRTNTGELFFGEGSRLTVL.